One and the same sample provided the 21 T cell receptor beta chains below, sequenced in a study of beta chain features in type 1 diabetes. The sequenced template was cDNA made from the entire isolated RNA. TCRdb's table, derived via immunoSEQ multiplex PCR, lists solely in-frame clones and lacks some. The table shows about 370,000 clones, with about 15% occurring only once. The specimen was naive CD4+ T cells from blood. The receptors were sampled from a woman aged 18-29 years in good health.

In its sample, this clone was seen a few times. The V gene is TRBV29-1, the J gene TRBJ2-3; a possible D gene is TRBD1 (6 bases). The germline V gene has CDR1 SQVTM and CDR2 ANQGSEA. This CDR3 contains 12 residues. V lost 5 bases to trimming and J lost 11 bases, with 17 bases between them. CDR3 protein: CSVLGGGSRQYF. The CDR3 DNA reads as TGCAGCGTTCTAGGGGGTGGAAGTAGGCAGTATTTT.

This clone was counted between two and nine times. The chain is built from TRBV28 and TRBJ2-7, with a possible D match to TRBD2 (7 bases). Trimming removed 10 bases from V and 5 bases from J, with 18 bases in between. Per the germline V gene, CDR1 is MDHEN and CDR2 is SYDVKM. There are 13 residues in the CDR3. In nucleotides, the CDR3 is TGTGCCACAGGGGAGGGAAGATGGGACGAGCAGTACTTC. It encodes CATGEGRWDEQYF.

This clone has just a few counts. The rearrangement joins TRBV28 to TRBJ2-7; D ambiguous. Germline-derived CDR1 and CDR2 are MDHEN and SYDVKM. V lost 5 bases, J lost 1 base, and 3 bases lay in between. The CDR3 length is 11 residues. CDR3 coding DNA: TGTGCCAGCAGTACATCCTACGAGCAGTACTTC. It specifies CASSTSYEQYF.

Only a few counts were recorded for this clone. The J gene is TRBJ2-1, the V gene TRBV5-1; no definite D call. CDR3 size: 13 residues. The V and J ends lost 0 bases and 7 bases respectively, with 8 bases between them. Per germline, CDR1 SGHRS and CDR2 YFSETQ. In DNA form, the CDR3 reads TGCGCCAGCAGCTTGGATGCGGTTAATGAGCAGTTCTTC. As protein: CASSLDAVNEQFF.

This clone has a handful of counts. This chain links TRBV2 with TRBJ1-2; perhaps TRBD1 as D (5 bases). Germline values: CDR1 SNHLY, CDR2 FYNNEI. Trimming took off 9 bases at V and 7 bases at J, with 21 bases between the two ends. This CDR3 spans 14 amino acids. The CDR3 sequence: CARSSGKHFGGYTF. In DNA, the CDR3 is TGTGCCAGATCCTCAGGGAAGCACTTCGGTGGCTACACCTTC.

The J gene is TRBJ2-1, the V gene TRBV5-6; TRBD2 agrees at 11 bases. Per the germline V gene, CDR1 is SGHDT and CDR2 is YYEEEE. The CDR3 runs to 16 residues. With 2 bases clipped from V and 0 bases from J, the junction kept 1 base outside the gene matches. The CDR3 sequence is CASSFTSGSSYNEQFF. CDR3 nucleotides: TGTGCCAGCAGCTTTACTAGCGGGAGCTCCTACAATGAGCAGTTCTTC.

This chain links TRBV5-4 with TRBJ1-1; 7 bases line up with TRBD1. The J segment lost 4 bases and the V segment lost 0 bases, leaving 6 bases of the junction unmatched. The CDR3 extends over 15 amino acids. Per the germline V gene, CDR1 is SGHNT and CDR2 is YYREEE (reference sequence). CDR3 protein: CASSLEGARGTEAFF. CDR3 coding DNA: TGTGCCAGCAGCTTGGAGGGGGCTAGGGGCACTGAAGCTTTCTTT.

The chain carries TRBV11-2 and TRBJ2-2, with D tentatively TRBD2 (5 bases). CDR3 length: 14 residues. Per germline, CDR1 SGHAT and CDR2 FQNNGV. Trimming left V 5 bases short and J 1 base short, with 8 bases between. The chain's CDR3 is CASSGSLNTGELFF. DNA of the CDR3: TGTGCCAGCAGCGGGAGCCTGAACACCGGGGAGCTGTTTTTT.

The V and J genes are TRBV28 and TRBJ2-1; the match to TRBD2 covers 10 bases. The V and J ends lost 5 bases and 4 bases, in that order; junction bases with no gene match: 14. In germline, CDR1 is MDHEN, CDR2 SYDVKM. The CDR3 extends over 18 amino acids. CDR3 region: CASSLGLAEAPPYNEQFF. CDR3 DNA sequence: TGTGCCAGCAGTCTCGGACTAGCGGAGGCCCCTCCTTACAATGAGCAGTTCTTC.

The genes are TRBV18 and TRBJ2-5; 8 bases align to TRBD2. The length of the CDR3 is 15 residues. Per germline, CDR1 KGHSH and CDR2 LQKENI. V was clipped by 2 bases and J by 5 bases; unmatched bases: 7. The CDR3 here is CASSPTSGSVETQYF. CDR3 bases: TGTGCCAGCTCACCAACGAGCGGGAGTGTGGAGACCCAGTACTTC.

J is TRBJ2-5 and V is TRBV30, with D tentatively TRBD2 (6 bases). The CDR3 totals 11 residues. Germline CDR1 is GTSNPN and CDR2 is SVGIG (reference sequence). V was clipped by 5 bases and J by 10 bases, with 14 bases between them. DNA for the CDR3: TGTGCCTGGGGGGGAGGACCAGGCCAGTACTTC. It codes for CAWGGGPGQYF.

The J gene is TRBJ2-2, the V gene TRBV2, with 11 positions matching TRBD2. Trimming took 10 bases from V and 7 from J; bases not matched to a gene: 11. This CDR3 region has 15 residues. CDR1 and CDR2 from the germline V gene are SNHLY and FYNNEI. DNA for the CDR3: TGTGCCACAGCCACCACTAGCGGGAGCGTCGGGGAGCTGTTTTTT. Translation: CATATTSGSVGELFF.

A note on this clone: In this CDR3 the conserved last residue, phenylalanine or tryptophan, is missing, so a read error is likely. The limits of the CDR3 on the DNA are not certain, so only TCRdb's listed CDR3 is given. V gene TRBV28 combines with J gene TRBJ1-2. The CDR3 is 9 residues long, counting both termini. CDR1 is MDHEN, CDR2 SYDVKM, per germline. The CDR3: CASSPPGLG.

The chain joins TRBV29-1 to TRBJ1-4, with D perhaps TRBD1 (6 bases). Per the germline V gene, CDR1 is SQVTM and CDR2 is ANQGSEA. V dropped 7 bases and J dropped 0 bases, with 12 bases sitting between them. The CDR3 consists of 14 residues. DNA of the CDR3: TGCAGCGGGACGACAGGTGCAACTAATGAAAAACTGTTTTTT. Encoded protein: CSGTTGATNEKLFF.

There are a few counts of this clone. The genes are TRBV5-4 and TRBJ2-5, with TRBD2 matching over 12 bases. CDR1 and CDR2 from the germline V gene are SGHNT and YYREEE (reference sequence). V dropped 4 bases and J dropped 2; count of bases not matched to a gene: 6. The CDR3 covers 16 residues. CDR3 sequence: CASSARLAGAQETQYF. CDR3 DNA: TGTGCCAGCAGCGCTCGACTAGCGGGAGCGCAAGAGACCCAGTACTTC. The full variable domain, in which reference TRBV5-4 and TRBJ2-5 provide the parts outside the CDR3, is ETGVTQSPTHLIKTRGQQVTLRCSSQSGHNTVSWYQQALGQGPQFIFQYYREEENGRGNFPPRFSGLQFPNYSSELNVNALELDDSALYLCASSARLAGAQETQYFGPGTRLLVL.

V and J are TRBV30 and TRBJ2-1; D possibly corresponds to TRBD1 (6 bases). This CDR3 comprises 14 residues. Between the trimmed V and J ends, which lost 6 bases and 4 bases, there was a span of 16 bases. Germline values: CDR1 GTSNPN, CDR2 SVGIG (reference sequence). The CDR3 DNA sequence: TGTGCCTGCGGGACACCGAGGGGTTACAATGAGCAGTTCTTC. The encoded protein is CACGTPRGYNEQFF.

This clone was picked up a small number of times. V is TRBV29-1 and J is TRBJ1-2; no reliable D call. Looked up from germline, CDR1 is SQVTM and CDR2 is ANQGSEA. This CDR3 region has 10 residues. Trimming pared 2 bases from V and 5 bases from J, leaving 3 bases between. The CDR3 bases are TGCAGCGTTGAACCGTATGGCTACACCTTC. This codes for CSVEPYGYTF.

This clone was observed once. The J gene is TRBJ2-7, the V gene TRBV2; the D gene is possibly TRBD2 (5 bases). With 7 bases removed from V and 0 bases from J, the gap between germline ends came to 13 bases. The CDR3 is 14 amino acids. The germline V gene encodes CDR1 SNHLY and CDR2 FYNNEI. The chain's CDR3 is CASKEVVLSYEQYF. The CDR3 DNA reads TGTGCCAGCAAGGAGGTCGTCCTCTCCTACGAGCAGTACTTC.

In nucleotides, the CDR3 is TGTGCCAGCACGAGGCGGGGCCAGCGGCAAGATACGCAGTATTTT. It codes for CASTRRGQRQDTQYF. The chain links TRBV7-2 to TRBJ2-3; TRBD2 is a possible D gene (6 bases). From germline, CDR1 is SGHTA and CDR2 FQGNSA. The CDR3 has 15 amino acids. The ends were cut back, 7 bases at V and 5 bases at J, with 19 bases in the middle.

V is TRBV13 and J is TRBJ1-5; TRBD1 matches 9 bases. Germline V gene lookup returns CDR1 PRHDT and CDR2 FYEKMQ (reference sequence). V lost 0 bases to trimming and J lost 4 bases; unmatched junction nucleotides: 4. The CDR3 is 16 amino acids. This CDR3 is CASSLGPGTGNQPQHF. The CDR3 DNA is TGTGCCAGCAGCTTAGGCCCCGGGACAGGGAATCAGCCCCAGCATTTT.

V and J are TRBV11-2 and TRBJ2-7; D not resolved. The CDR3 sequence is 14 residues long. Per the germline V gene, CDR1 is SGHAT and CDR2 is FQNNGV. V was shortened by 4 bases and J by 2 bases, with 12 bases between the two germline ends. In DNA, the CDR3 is TGTGCCAGCAGCTCCTACTCAAACGCCTACGAGCAGTACTTC. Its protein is CASSSYSNAYEQYF.